A selection of T cell receptor beta chains follows, all from one sample in a study of blood T cell repertoires in COVID-19. The table came from immunoSEQ multiplex PCR; TCRdb's copy has only in-frame clones and leaves some out. Here the sample spans about 170,000 clones, approximately 82% being singletons. The sequencing sample was made of peripheral blood. Every receptor here comes from a woman over 75 with acute or convalescent COVID-19. CDR3s include the opening cysteine and the closing phenylalanine or tryptophan. The order of the fields is D gene, clone size, V gene, J gene, CDR3 DNA, CDR3 protein. A D gene is named only where the DNA matches it firmly. Rows may omit the clone size; those that give it use once, few, many or a size class.

D: TRBD2; size: few; V: TRBV10-3; J: TRBJ2-3; DNA: TGTGCCATCAGTGACCGCGGGAGGTCCACAGATACGCAGTATTTT; CDR3: CAISDRGRSTDTQYF
D: -; size: -; V: TRBV5-1; J: TRBJ2-5; DNA: TGCGCCAGCAGCTTCGACATCCAAGAGACCCAGTACTTC; CDR3: CASSFDIQETQYF
D: -; size: once; V: TRBV30; J: TRBJ2-2; DNA: TGTGCCTGGAGAAAGGATCAGAGATACGTGGGGGGCACCGGGGAGCTGTTTTTT; CDR3: CAWRKDQRYVGGTGELFF
D: -; size: -; V: TRBV9; J: TRBJ1-4; DNA: TGTGCCAGCAGCCAACGGGACATGGGATTTGCAACTAATGAAAAACTGTTTTTT; CDR3: CASSQRDMGFATNEKLFF
D: -; size: -; V: TRBV7-2; J: TRBJ2-1; DNA: TGTGCCAGCAGCTTAGGTAGCGTGAGTTCCTACAATGAGCAGTTCTTC; CDR3: CASSLGSVSSYNEQFF
D: -; size: -; V: TRBV29-1; J: TRBJ1-1; DNA: TGCAGCGTTGATAAGGAGGCCCCGGGGGGGAGTGCTTTCTTT; CDR3: CSVDKEAPGGSAFF
D: -; size: -; V: TRBV2; J: TRBJ1-3; DNA: TGTGCCAGCAGTGGACCCCTCGGGGGGGGAAAAGGAAACACCATATATTTT; CDR3: CASSGPLGGGKGNTIYF
D: -; size: -; V: TRBV4-1; J: TRBJ1-4; DNA: TGCGCCAGCAGCCAAGAAGGTCTACGGGGGAATGAAAAACTGTTTTTT; CDR3: CASSQEGLRGNEKLFF
D: TRBD1; size: -; V: TRBV5-1; J: TRBJ1-3; DNA: TGCGCCAGCAGCACCGCCGGGACAGGGCAAAACACCATATATTTT; CDR3: CASSTAGTGQNTIYF
D: -; size: -; V: TRBV27; J: TRBJ1-6; DNA: TGTGCCAGCAGTTTGTTTTGGAGGGGCTTGGGTTCACCCCTCCACTTT; CDR3: CASSLFWRGLGSPLHF
D: -; size: -; V: TRBV20-1; J: TRBJ2-4; DNA: TGCAGTGGGGCCTCCAAAAACATTCAGTACTTC; CDR3: CSGASKNIQYF
D: TRBD2; size: few; V: TRBV4-3; J: TRBJ2-7; DNA: TGCGCCAGCAGCCCTTCTGGGCTAGCGGACCTCTCCTACGAGCAGTACTTC; CDR3: CASSPSGLADLSYEQYF
D: -; size: once; V: TRBV29-1; J: TRBJ2-7; DNA: TGCAGCGTTCTCCCCCAGGGGGGAATCGAGCAGTACTTC; CDR3: CSVLPQGGIEQYF
D: -; size: few; V: TRBV7-9; J: TRBJ2-7; DNA: TGTGCCAGCAGAGTAAGAGGTACCTACGAGCAGTACTTC; CDR3: CASRVRGTYEQYF
D: TRBD2; size: -; V: TRBV4-3; J: TRBJ2-1; DNA: TGCGCCAGCAGCCAAGATCAGTCGGGTAGCGGGTACTACAATGAGCAGTTCTTC; CDR3: CASSQDQSGSGYYNEQFF
D: -; size: -; V: TRBV4-3; J: TRBJ2-7; DNA: TGCGCCAGCAGCCAAGAACAGGGCGGACTCCCTTACGAGCAGTACTTC; CDR3: CASSQEQGGLPYEQYF
D: TRBD2; size: -; V: TRBV6-5; J: TRBJ2-2; DNA: TGTGCCAGCAGTTTGCTAGCGGGATACACCGGGGAGCTGTTTTTT; CDR3: CASSLLAGYTGELFF
D: -; size: -; V: TRBV6-5; J: TRBJ2-5; DNA: TGTGCCAGCAGTTACTGGCTGGGCGGGGCCACGGGGGCCCAGTACTTC; CDR3: CASSYWLGGATGAQYF
D: TRBD2; size: -; V: TRBV9; J: TRBJ2-3; DNA: TGTGCCAGCAGCGTAGTCGGCGGGAGGGTCCCTAGGGATACGCAGTATTTT; CDR3: CASSVVGGRVPRDTQYF
D: TRBD1; size: -; V: TRBV6-2/TRBV6-3; J: TRBJ2-2; DNA: TGTGCCAGCAGTTACTCGAAGGCGAGGGGGCTCGCCGGGGAGCTGTTTTTT; CDR3: CASSYSKARGLAGELFF
D: TRBD2; size: -; V: TRBV6-5; J: TRBJ2-2; DNA: TGTGCCAGCCGCGGGGGAACCGGGGAGCTGTTTTTT; CDR3: CASRGGTGELFF
D: TRBD2; size: -; V: TRBV11-3; J: TRBJ2-1; DNA: TGTGCCAGCAGCTTAGGCGAGGGACTAGCGGGGTCATATGAGCAGTTCTTC; CDR3: CASSLGEGLAGSYEQFF
D: -; size: once; V: TRBV7-2; J: TRBJ1-1; DNA: TGTGCCAGCAGCTCGCCTACAGCTAACACTGAAGCTTTCTTT; CDR3: CASSSPTANTEAFF
D: TRBD2; size: -; V: TRBV5-1; J: TRBJ2-1; DNA: TGCGCCAGCAGCTTGGGTTGGCTAGCGGGGATGGATGAGCAGTTCTTC; CDR3: CASSLGWLAGMDEQFF
D: -; size: -; V: TRBV25-1; J: TRBJ1-2; DNA: TGTGCCAGCAGTGAATATGGCCGGGGGACCTATGGCTACACCTTC; CDR3: CASSEYGRGTYGYTF
D: -; size: -; V: TRBV30; J: TRBJ2-7; DNA: TGTGCCCAAGGGCAAGGGCAGGGGCTTCACTTC; CDR3: CAQGQGQGLHF
D: TRBD1; size: -; V: TRBV15; J: TRBJ1-2; DNA: TGTGCCACCAGCAGCCCTAGACAGGGGTCTAACTATGGCTACACCTTC; CDR3: CATSSPRQGSNYGYTF
D: TRBD2; size: once; V: TRBV6-2/TRBV6-3; J: TRBJ2-7; DNA: TGTGCCAGCAGTTCCATTTATCGTCCTAGCGGGCGTCGTACCTACGAGCAGTACTTC; CDR3: CASSSIYRPSGRRTYEQYF
D: -; size: -; V: TRBV11-2; J: TRBJ1-4; DNA: TGTGCCAGCAGCTTTTCGGGACTGGATGAAAAACTGTTTTTT; CDR3: CASSFSGLDEKLFF
D: -; size: -; V: TRBV19; J: TRBJ1-5; DNA: TGTGCCAGTAGTATGGGGGGGTACAGCAATCAGCCCCAGCATTTT; CDR3: CASSMGGYSNQPQHF
D: TRBD1; size: -; V: TRBV15; J: TRBJ1-2; DNA: TGTGCCACCAGCAGAACCCCGGGACAGGGGCCGGGGGACTACTATGGCTACACCTTC; CDR3: CATSRTPGQGPGDYYGYTF
D: -; size: -; V: TRBV21-1; J: TRBJ2-7; DNA: TGTGCCAGCAGCAAAGGCCCGTTGTGGGAGCCCTACGAGCAGTACTTC; CDR3: CASSKGPLWEPYEQYF